A single sample gave rise to the 7 T cell receptor beta chains below, sequenced in a study of blood T cell repertoires in COVID-19. Libraries were prepared by immunoSEQ multiplex PCR; TCRdb keeps only in-frame clonotypes and omits some of them. The data hold around 210,000 clones, with over 60% observed a single time. The sequenced sample consisted of peripheral blood. Receptor source: a woman aged 70-85 years with acute or convalescent COVID-19.

The chain joins TRBV7-8 to TRBJ2-7, with 7 bases aligning to TRBD1. This CDR3 comprises 17 residues. The germline gives CDR1 SGHVS, CDR2 FQNEAQ. The V segment lost 4 bases and the J segment 3 bases; nucleotides outside the gene matches: 15. The DNA for the CDR3 is TGTGCCAGCAGCTCAGGGACCGGGACAGAAGAAATCTACGAGCAGTACTTC. This sequence encodes CASSSGTGTEEIYEQYF. Complete variable domain (other parts from reference TRBV7-8 and TRBJ2-7): GAGVSQSPRYKVAKRGQDVALRCDPISGHVSLFWYQQALGQGPEFLTYFQNEAQLDKSGLPSDRFFAERPEGSVSTLKIQRTQQEDSAVYLCASSSGTGTEEIYEQYFGPGTRLTVT.

This chain uses TRBV5-4 with TRBJ2-3, with D possibly matching TRBD1 (5 bases). The germline gives CDR1 SGHNT, CDR2 YYREEE (reference sequence). The CDR3 length is 11 residues. V lost 2 bases, J lost 10 bases, and 8 bases lay in between. The CDR3: CASSLRGPQYF. CDR3 coding DNA: TGTGCCAGCAGCTTAAGGGGCCCGCAGTATTTT.

The gene calls are TRBV30 and TRBJ1-1; 8 bases match TRBD1. Germline-derived CDR1 and CDR2 are GTSNPN and SVGIG (reference sequence). V lost 4 bases and J lost 5; bases outside the gene matches: 6. The CDR3 sequence is 13 residues long. CDR3 sequence reads: CAWNRQGATEAFF. The CDR3 DNA reads as TGTGCCTGGAACCGTCAGGGGGCTACTGAAGCTTTCTTT.

V gene TRBV5-1 combines with J gene TRBJ2-7; TRBD2 matches at 12 bases. The V and J ends lost 0 bases and 5 bases, in that order; junction bases with no gene match: 3. The germline gives CDR1 SGHRS, CDR2 YFSETQ. CDR3 length: 15 amino acids. The CDR3 is CASSLGLAGGDEQYF. CDR3 DNA: TGCGCCAGCAGCTTGGGGCTAGCGGGAGGGGACGAGCAGTACTTC. Using reference TRBV5-1 and TRBJ2-7 for the parts outside the CDR3, the full variable domain is KAGVTQTPRYLIKTRGQQVTLSCSPISGHRSVSWYQQTPGQGLQFLFEYFSETQRNKGNFPGRFSGRQFSNSRSEMNVSTLELGDSALYLCASSLGLAGGDEQYFGPGTRLTVT.

The chain uses TRBV5-1 and TRBJ2-2; D ambiguous. Trimming stripped 0 bases from V and 4 bases from J, with 13 bases between. The V gene's germline CDR1 is SGHRS and CDR2 YFSETQ. The CDR3 runs 16 residues. The CDR3, as DNA: TGCGCCAGCAGCTTGGGGTTCGCCAGATTCACCGGGGAGCTGTTTTTT. Translation: CASSLGFARFTGELFF.

This CDR3 reads CASSFRDRGYEQYF. CDR3 nucleotide sequence: TGTGCCAGTAGTTTCCGGGACAGGGGCTACGAGCAGTACTTC. This chain links TRBV19 with TRBJ2-7, with 10 bases lining up with TRBD1. This CDR3 has 14 residues. Germline CDR1 LNHDA, CDR2 SQIVND (reference sequence). V was pared by 5 bases and J by 3 bases, with 4 bases of the junction left unmatched.

This chain uses TRBV28 with TRBJ2-4; 8 bases align to TRBD1. CDR3 length: 16 residues. Germline CDR1 MDHEN, CDR2 SYDVKM. J was trimmed by 8 bases and V by 3 bases; bases with no gene match: 12. For the CDR3, the DNA is TGTGCCAGCAGTTTTGGCACCAGGGGGCTAACGGACATTCAGTACTTC. Residues: CASSFGTRGLTDIQYF.